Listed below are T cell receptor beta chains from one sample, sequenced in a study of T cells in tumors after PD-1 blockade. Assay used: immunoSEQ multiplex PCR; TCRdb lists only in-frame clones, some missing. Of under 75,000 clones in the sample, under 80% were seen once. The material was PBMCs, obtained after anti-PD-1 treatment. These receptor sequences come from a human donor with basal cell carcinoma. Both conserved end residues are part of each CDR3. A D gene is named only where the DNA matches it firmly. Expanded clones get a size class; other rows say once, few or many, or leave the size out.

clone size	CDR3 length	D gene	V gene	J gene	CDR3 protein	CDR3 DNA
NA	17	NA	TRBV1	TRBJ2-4	CTSSGTSGQIAKNIQYF	TGCACCAGCAGCGGCACCTCAGGGCAGATAGCCAAAAACATTCAGTACTTC
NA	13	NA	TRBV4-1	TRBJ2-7	CASSSGGVYEQYF	TGCGCCAGCAGCTCAGGGGGGGTCTACGAGCAGTACTTC
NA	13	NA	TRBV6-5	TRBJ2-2	CASSRGYTGELFF	TGTGCCAGCAGTAGGGGATATACCGGGGAGCTGTTTTTT
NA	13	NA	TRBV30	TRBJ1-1	CAWSVSSNTEAFF	TGTGCCTGGAGTGTCAGCTCGAACACTGAAGCTTTCTTT
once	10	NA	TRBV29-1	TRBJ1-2	CSVGSDGYTF	TGCAGCGTTGGTAGCGATGGCTACACCTTC
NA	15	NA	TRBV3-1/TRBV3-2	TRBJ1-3	CASSQRQFSGNTIYF	TGTGCCAGCAGCCAGAGACAGTTCTCTGGAAACACCATATATTTT
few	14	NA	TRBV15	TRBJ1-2	CATSRDRGYYGYTF	TGTGCCACCAGCAGAGATCGGGGGTACTATGGCTACACCTTC
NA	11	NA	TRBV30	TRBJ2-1	CAFLWPNEQFF	TGTGCTTTTCTTTGGCCCAATGAGCAGTTCTTC
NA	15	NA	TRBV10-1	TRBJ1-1	CASSEFGRGGTEAFF	TGCGCCAGCAGTGAGTTTGGCAGGGGAGGAACTGAAGCTTTCTTT
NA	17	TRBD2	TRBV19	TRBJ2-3	CASSITSGADRGNTQYF	TGTGCCAGTAGTATCACTAGCGGGGCCGATCGCGGGAATACGCAGTATTTT
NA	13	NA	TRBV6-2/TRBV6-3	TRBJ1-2	CASSPERAYGYTF	TGTGCCAGCAGCCCCGAAAGAGCCTATGGCTACACCTTC
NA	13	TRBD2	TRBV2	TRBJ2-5	CASRDTLAPVPYF	TGTGCCAGCAGGGACACACTAGCGCCCGTGCCGTACTTC
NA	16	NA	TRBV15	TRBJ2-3	CATSSDNKQRTDTQYF	TGTGCCACCAGCAGCGATAACAAGCAAAGGACAGATACGCAGTATTTT
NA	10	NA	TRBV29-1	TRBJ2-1	CSVRMNEQFF	TGCAGCGTGCGGATGAATGAGCAGTTCTTC
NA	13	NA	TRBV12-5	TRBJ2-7	CASGSWETYEQYF	TGTGCTAGTGGTTCGTGGGAGACCTACGAGCAGTACTTC
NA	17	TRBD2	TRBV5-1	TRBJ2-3	CASSRKPSGYPPDTQYF	TGCGCCAGCAGCAGGAAGCCTAGCGGATACCCCCCAGATACGCAGTATTTT
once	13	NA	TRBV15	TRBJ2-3	CATSRAGTDTQYF	TGTGCCACCAGCAGAGCAGGCACAGATACGCAGTATTTT
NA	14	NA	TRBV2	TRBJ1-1	CASNLGGGNTEAFF	TGTGCCAGCAACCTGGGGGGAGGGAACACTGAAGCTTTCTTT
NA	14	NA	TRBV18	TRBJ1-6	CASSPGKKNSPLHF	TGTGCCAGCTCACCAGGGAAGAAGAATTCACCCCTCCACTTT
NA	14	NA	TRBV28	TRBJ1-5	CASSEDYSNQPQHF	TGTGCCAGCAGTGAGGACTATAGCAATCAGCCCCAGCATTTT
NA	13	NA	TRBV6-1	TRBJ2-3	CASSEGDLDTQYF	TGTGCCAGCAGTGAGGGTGATTTAGATACGCAGTATTTT
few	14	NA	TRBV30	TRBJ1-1	CAWSGVSLNTEAFF	TGTGCCTGGAGTGGAGTCAGCCTTAACACTGAAGCTTTCTTT
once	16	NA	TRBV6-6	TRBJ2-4	CASSRDGVAAKNIQYF	TGTGCCAGCAGTCGGGATGGCGTTGCGGCCAAAAACATTCAGTACTTC
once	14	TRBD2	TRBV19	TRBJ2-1	CAVGGVTLGNEQFF	TGTGCCGTCGGGGGGGTGACACTGGGCAATGAGCAGTTCTTC
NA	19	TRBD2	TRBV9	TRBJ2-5	CASSVEVTSGGAGQETQYF	TGTGCCAGCAGCGTAGAAGTGACTAGCGGGGGGGCTGGGCAAGAGACCCAGTACTTC
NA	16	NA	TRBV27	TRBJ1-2	CASSIGPQRVNYGYTF	TGTGCCAGCAGTATCGGACCTCAGCGGGTTAACTATGGCTACACCTTC
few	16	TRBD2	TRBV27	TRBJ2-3	CASRLRGGGSTDTQYF	TGTGCCAGCAGGTTACGCGGGGGGGGGAGCACAGATACGCAGTATTTT
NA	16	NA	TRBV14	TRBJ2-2	CASSPLRGAGTGELFF	TGTGCCAGCAGCCCCCTGAGGGGGGCTGGCACCGGGGAGCTGTTTTTT
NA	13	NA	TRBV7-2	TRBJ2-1	CASSSRTVNEQFF	TGTGCCAGCAGCTCCCGGACGGTCAATGAGCAGTTCTTC
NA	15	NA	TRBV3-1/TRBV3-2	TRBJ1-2	CASSPLGRERYGYTF	TGTGCCAGCAGCCCCTTAGGCAGGGAAAGGTATGGCTACACCTTC
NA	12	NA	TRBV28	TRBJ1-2	CASSRGRYGYTF	TGTGCCAGCAGCAGGGGACGTTATGGCTACACCTTC
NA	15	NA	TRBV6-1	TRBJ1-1	CASRHLGGLDTEAFF	TGTGCCAGCAGACACCTAGGGGGATTGGACACTGAAGCTTTCTTT
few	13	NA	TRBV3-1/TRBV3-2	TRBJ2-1	CASSQGGLNEQFF	TGTGCCAGCAGCCAAGGAGGGTTAAATGAGCAGTTCTTC
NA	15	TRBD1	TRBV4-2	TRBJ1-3	CASSQGRGPGNTIYF	TGTGCCAGCAGCCAAGGGAGGGGGCCTGGAAACACCATATATTTT
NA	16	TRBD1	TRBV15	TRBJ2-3	CATSRSDRGNTDTQYF	TGTGCCACCAGCAGGTCGGACAGGGGGAATACAGATACGCAGTATTTT
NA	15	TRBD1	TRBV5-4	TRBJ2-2	CASSWTGANTGELFF	TGTGCCAGCAGCTGGACAGGCGCGAACACCGGGGAGCTGTTTTTT
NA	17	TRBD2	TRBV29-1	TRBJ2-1	CSVESLAGRGGYNEQFF	TGCAGCGTTGAATCACTAGCGGGCCGGGGAGGCTACAATGAGCAGTTCTTC
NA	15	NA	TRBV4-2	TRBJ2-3	CASSQGDGRTDTQYF	TGTGCCAGCAGCCAAGGGGACGGCCGCACAGATACGCAGTATTTT
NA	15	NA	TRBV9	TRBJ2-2	CASSDPGHSTGELFF	TGTGCCAGCAGCGACCCGGGACACTCCACCGGGGAGCTGTTTTTT